The 22 T cell receptor beta chains given below trace back to one sample, sequenced in a study of cytomegalovirus exposure and HLA in healthy donors. Researchers ran the PCR with 60 Vbeta and 13 Jbeta primers. TCRdb's table, derived via immunoSEQ multiplex PCR, lists solely in-frame clones and lacks some. In the table there are more than 130,000 clones, over 70% of which are singletons. The sample was PBMCs. The receptor set was obtained from a man aged 35 to 55 in good health and CMV-seropositive.

The J gene is TRBJ1-5, the V gene TRBV10-1; D may be TRBD1 (6 bases). The V and J ends lost 7 bases and 9 bases respectively, with 16 bases between them. The germline V gene has CDR1 WNHNN and CDR2 SYGVQD (reference sequence). The CDR3 covers 13 residues. The CDR3 nucleotides are TGCGCCAGCAATCATCACAGGGATCCGCCCCAGCATTTT. Protein: CASNHHRDPPQHF.

This clone was detected a few times. CDR3 bases: TGTGCCAGCAGGCCAGGAATGGAGACCCAGTACTTC. Protein sequence: CASRPGMETQYF. The V and J genes are TRBV7-9 and TRBJ2-5; D remains unclear. This CDR3 comprises 12 residues. Germline values: CDR1 SEHNR, CDR2 FQNEAQ (reference sequence). Trimming left V 6 bases short and J 5 bases short, with 10 bases between.

The V and J genes are TRBV4-3 and TRBJ2-2, with no clear D. Trimming took 0 bases from V and 9 from J, leaving 14 bases between them. Germline assignment: CDR1 LGHNA and CDR2 YSLEER. The CDR3 has 15 amino acids. CDR3 residues: CASSQDEAFSRELFF. The DNA of the CDR3 is TGCGCCAGCAGCCAAGATGAGGCCTTTTCACGGGAGCTGTTTTTT.

The chain recombines TRBV7-3 with TRBJ2-1, with D possibly TRBD2 on 5 matching bases. The CDR3 has 13 residues. Trimming took off 2 bases at V and 8 bases at J, with 10 bases between the two ends. Germline CDR1 reads SGHTA; CDR2 reads FQGTGA. The CDR3 DNA follows: TGTGCCAGCAGCTTAGGAGGCAGTGATGAGCAGTTCTTC. Protein product: CASSLGGSDEQFF.

The CDR3 DNA follows: TGTGCCAGCAGCCTGGGACAGGGGGCCACTGAAGCTTTCTTT. Encoded protein: CASSLGQGATEAFF. The chain links TRBV7-6 to TRBJ1-1, with TRBD1 identical over 12 bases. V dropped 5 bases and J dropped 4; count of bases not matched to a gene: 2. The CDR3 consists of 14 residues. The V gene's germline CDR1 is SGHVS and CDR2 FNYEAQ.

This clone was found a few times. The chain combines TRBV4-1 with TRBJ1-2; TRBD1 aligns across 8 bases. The CDR3 runs 15 residues. V dropped 2 bases and J dropped 4; count of bases not matched to a gene: 6. Germline CDR1 is MGHRA and CDR2 is YSYEKL. The CDR3 region is CASSQPQGAIYGYTF. As DNA, the CDR3 is TGCGCCAGCAGCCAACCTCAGGGGGCGATCTATGGCTACACCTTC.

V is TRBV2 and J is TRBJ1-3; tentative D call: TRBD1 (6 bases). The CDR3 has 14 amino acids. CDR1 is SNHLY, CDR2 FYNNEI, per germline. V lost 9 bases and J 0 bases, leaving 12 bases between the germline ends. The CDR3 spells CARDRYPSGNTIYF. In DNA form, the CDR3 reads TGTGCCAGGGACAGATACCCCTCTGGAAACACCATATATTTT.

V and J are TRBV10-3 and TRBJ2-2; 7 bases match TRBD1. Germline V gene sequence: CDR1 ENHRY, CDR2 SYGVKD. J gave up 4 bases and V 2 bases, and 1 base lay outside the gene matches. The CDR3 runs 14 residues. The CDR3 loop reads CAISEGTATGELFF. CDR3 bases: TGTGCCATCAGTGAGGGGACAGCCACCGGGGAGCTGTTTTTT.

The chain joins TRBV29-1 to TRBJ2-5; D perhaps matches TRBD1 (6 bases). The end of the DNA is better explained by TRBJ2-7, so the J call may be wrong. Germline V gives CDR1 SQVTM, CDR2 ANQGSEA. The CDR3 has 13 amino acids. The CDR3 loop reads CSVEATGFGEQYF. The CDR3 DNA follows: TGCAGCGTTGAGGCTACAGGGTTCGGCGAGCAGTACTTC.

V usage is TRBV7-2 and J usage is TRBJ2-7, with 7 bases that match TRBD2. V was pared by 1 base and J by 2 bases, with 5 bases of the junction left unmatched. This CDR3 comprises 15 residues. In germline, CDR1 is SGHTA, CDR2 FQGNSA. Here the CDR3 reads CASSLDGGRTYEQYF. Written as DNA, the CDR3 is TGTGCCAGCAGCTTAGACGGGGGGAGGACCTACGAGCAGTACTTC.

About this clone: The same CDR3 is also encoded by other DNA sequences in this sample. The chain has TRBV5-6 and TRBJ1-6; D is perhaps TRBD1 (6 bases). V was cut by 3 bases and J by 0 bases, with 10 bases left in between. CDR3 size: 16 residues. From germline, CDR1 is SGHDT and CDR2 YYEEEE. The CDR3 spells CASSSRGGSYNSPLHF. The CDR3 nucleotides read TGTGCCAGCAGCTCCCGAGGGGGCTCCTATAATTCACCCCTCCACTTT.

This clone was counted between two and nine times. The rearrangement joins TRBV25-1 to TRBJ1-2; 7 bases agree with TRBD1. The CDR3 is made up of 15 amino acids. CDR1 and CDR2 from the germline V gene are MGHDK and SYGVNS. The V and J ends lost 1 base and 5 bases, in that order; junction bases with no gene match: 7. The CDR3 nucleotides read TGTGCCAGCAGTGAATCCTTGGACAGGACTTATGGCTACACCTTC. This gives the protein CASSESLDRTYGYTF.

This clone has just a few counts. This chain links TRBV7-6 with TRBJ2-5; unclear D gene. Germline-derived CDR1 and CDR2 are SGHVS and FNYEAQ. The CDR3 covers 13 residues. V gave up 5 bases and J gave up 4 bases, with 11 bases separating them. CDR3 sequence: CASSLLIVETQYF. As DNA, the CDR3 is TGTGCCAGCAGCCTTCTTATAGTAGAGACCCAGTACTTC. Using reference TRBV7-6 and TRBJ2-5 for the parts outside the CDR3, the full variable domain is GAGVSQSPRYKVTKRGQDVALRCDPISGHVSLYWYRQALGQGPEFLTYFNYEAQQDKSGLPNDRFSAERPEGSISTLTIQRTEQRDSAMYRCASSLLIVETQYFGPGTRLLVL.

This clone has a handful of counts. J is TRBJ1-1 and V is TRBV6-5, with TRBD1 identical over 7 bases. This CDR3 comprises 12 residues. CDR1 is MNHEY and CDR2 is SVGAGI in the germline V gene. Trimming took 4 bases from V and 11 from J; bases not matched to a gene: 7. In DNA form, the CDR3 reads TGTGCCAGCAGTTTCCTCGAGGGACAGGCTTTCTTT. It translates to CASSFLEGQAFF.

The CDR3 nucleotides read TGTGCCAGCTCACTACAGGGACCGAACACTGAAGCTTTCTTT. As protein: CASSLQGPNTEAFF. The rearrangement uses TRBV18 and TRBJ1-1, with a possible D match to TRBD1 (6 bases). Germline assignment: CDR1 KGHSH and CDR2 LQKENI. The V end was cut by 4 bases, the J end by 1 base, with 10 bases between. CDR3 size: 14 residues.

CDR3 DNA sequence: TGTGCCAGCACCAAGCCAGGGGGCCGTGGCTACACCTTC. It is translated as CASTKPGGRGYTF. This chain joins TRBV5-8 and TRBJ1-2; 8 nucleotides align to TRBD1. The CDR3 has 13 amino acids. Unmatched junction bases numbered 8, after V lost 6 bases and J lost 7 bases. CDR1 is SGHTS and CDR2 is YDEGEE in the germline V gene.

In the case of this clone: The same CDR3 is also encoded by other DNA sequences in this sample. The chain joins TRBV18 to TRBJ1-6, with 9 nucleotides matching TRBD1. This CDR3 comprises 14 residues. V lost 2 bases to trimming and J lost 9 bases; unmatched junction nucleotides: 2. Germline V gives CDR1 KGHSH, CDR2 LQKENI. This chain's CDR3 is CASSPGQGTSPLHF. The CDR3 DNA sequence: TGTGCCAGCTCACCAGGACAGGGGACTTCACCCCTCCACTTT.

The chain recombines TRBV6-5 with TRBJ1-6; 8 bases align to TRBD1. Trimming cost V 6 bases and J 9 bases; bases outside gene matches: 4. Germline CDR1 reads MNHEY; CDR2 reads SVGAGI. The CDR3 length is 13 residues. CDR3 sequence reads: CASSPGQGSPLHF. The DNA of the CDR3 is TGTGCCAGCAGCCCTGGACAGGGTTCACCCCTCCACTTT.

V gene TRBV4-2 combines with J gene TRBJ2-7; TRBD2 aligns across 11 bases. Germline lookup yields CDR1 LGHNA and CDR2 YNFKEQ. J was trimmed by 1 base and V by 3 bases; bases with no gene match: 5. The CDR3 consists of 16 residues. Here the CDR3 DNA reads TGTGCCAGCAGCCAGGGTACTAGCGGGAGTTCCTACGAGCAGTACTTC. This codes for CASSQGTSGSSYEQYF.

The chain recombines TRBV7-9 with TRBJ2-1; possible D gene TRBD2, 6 bases. Trimming cost V 5 bases and J 3 bases, with 20 bases left between them. This CDR3 region has 17 residues. The germline V gene has CDR1 SEHNR and CDR2 FQNEAQ (reference sequence). CDR3 in amino acids: CASSPPVAGSRYNEQFF. In DNA, the CDR3 is TGTGCCAGCAGCCCCCCGGTGGCGGGGTCACGCTACAATGAGCAGTTCTTC.

The DNA of the CDR3 is TGTGCCTGGAGTCGACTAGCGGGGGGACAAGGGGAGCAGTTCTTC. Protein: CAWSRLAGGQGEQFF. V usage is TRBV30 and J usage is TRBJ2-1, with 13 bases matching TRBD2. The CDR3 is made up of 15 amino acids. Germline CDR1 and CDR2: GTSNPN and SVGIG (reference sequence). With 2 bases clipped from V and 10 bases from J, the junction kept 8 bases outside the gene matches.

The chain employs TRBV7-2 and TRBJ2-1, with TRBD1 matching over 10 bases. The CDR3 has 17 amino acids. Germline values: CDR1 SGHTA, CDR2 FQGNSA. The trim removed 6 bases at V and 2 bases at J, leaving 10 bases unmatched. CDR3 amino acids: CASRLRQGASTYNEQFF. The CDR3 coding sequence is TGTGCCAGCAGGTTAAGACAGGGGGCGTCTACCTACAATGAGCAGTTCTTC.